The entry below describes one T cell receptor (beta chain). Its antigen is undetermined. This record belongs to a study of early T cells in non-severe SARS-CoV-2 infection. Study in general: Unpaired chains resulted from sequencing bulk RNA of unsorted whole blood.

The TCR library protocol attached unique molecular identifiers to the individual cDNA molecules. MiXCR, run by TCRdb on the 5' RACE reads, gives a single entry per CDR3 protein. Of approximately 73,000 distinct CDR3 sequences listed, about 10% are singletons. Study-wide points: VDJdb-based matching was biased toward anti-spike CD8 responses and missed private and CD4 specificities.

The receptor comes from an adult who was a healthcare worker with PCR-confirmed SARS-CoV-2 infection or an uninfected control (not recorded which). Material: whole blood.

The CDR3 bases are TGTGCCATCAGGCCCGGGACAGGGGAGATGGATACGCAGTATTTT. Translated, it gives CAIRPGTGEMDTQYF. V and J are TRBV10-3 and TRBJ2-3; 10 bases align to TRBD1. V shed 6 bases, J shed 6 bases, and the junction held 9 bases outside the gene matches. This CDR3 is 15 amino acids long. Germline V gene sequence: CDR1 ENHRY, CDR2 SYGVKD.